This record looks at one TCR beta chain sequence and its context. Profiled with immunoSEQ multiplex PCR; TCRdb holds only in-frame clones, not every one. The sample contains approximately 170,000 clones, about 86% of which appear only once. This specimen comes from a study of blood T cell repertoires in COVID-19. Study summary: Acute and convalescent COVID-19 specimens originated in the United States, Italy and Spain. T cells, B-cell-depleted T cells, or PBMCs supplied cDNA or gDNA.

The V gene lost 0 bases and the J gene lost 4 bases, with 13 bases spanning the gap. In germline, CDR1 is SGHKS, CDR2 YYEKEE (reference sequence). The CDR3 is 15 amino acids. The receptor was isolated from a woman of 80 years or more with acute or convalescent COVID-19. V is TRBV5-5 and J is TRBJ1-2; D may be TRBD1 (5 bases). The source material was peripheral blood. DNA for the CDR3: TGTGCCAGCAGCTTGGAACAGGCTAGGGGCTATGGCTACACCTTC. Translated, it gives CASSLEQARGYGYTF. The full variable domain, rest sourced from reference TRBV5-5 and TRBJ1-2, is DAGVTQSPTHLIKTRGQQVTLRCSPISGHKSVSWYQQVLGQGPQFIFQYYEKEERGRGNFPDRFSARQFPNYSSELNVNALLLGDSALYLCASSLEQARGYGYTFGSGTRLTVV.